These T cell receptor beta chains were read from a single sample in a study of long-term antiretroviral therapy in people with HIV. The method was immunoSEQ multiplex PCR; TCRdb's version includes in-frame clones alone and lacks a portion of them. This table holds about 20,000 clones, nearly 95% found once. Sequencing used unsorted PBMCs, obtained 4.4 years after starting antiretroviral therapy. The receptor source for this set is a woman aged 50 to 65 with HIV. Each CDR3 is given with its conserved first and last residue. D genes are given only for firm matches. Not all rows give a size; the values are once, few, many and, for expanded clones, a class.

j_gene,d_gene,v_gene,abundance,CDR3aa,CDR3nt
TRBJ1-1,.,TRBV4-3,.,CASSQDMGEGMNTEAFF,TGCGCCAGCAGCCAAGATATGGGGGAGGGGATGAACACTGAAGCTTTCTTT
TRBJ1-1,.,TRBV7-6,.,CASSLAGIDTEAFF,TGTGCCAGCAGCTTAGCGGGAATCGACACTGAAGCTTTCTTT
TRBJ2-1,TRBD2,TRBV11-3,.,CASSLDQAGNEQFF,TGTGCCAGCAGCTTAGATCAAGCGGGGAATGAGCAGTTCTTC
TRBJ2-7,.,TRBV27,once,CASSLTTGGLYYEQYF,TGTGCCAGCAGTTTAACCACAGGGGGACTATACTACGAGCAGTACTTC
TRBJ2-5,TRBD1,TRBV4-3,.,CASSQGTGIGETQYF,TGCGCCAGCAGCCAGGGGACAGGGATCGGCGAGACCCAGTACTTC
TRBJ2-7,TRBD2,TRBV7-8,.,CASSLLRGDYEQYF,TGTGCCAGCAGCTTACTCCGGGGGGACTACGAGCAGTACTTC
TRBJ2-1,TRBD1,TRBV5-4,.,CASSFDSGGAGNEQFF,TGTGCCAGCAGTTTTGACTCAGGGGGCGCCGGCAATGAGCAGTTCTTC
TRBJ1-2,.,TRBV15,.,CATSRDKFPGGYTF,TGTGCCACCAGCAGAGATAAGTTTCCGGGTGGCTACACCTTC
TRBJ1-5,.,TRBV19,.,CASKTQAISNQPQHF,TGTGCCAGTAAAACACAGGCAATTAGCAATCAGCCCCAGCATTTT
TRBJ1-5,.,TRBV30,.,CAWSAGSQPQHF,TGTGCCTGGAGTGCCGGCAGTCAGCCCCAGCATTTT
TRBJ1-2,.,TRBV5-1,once,CASSLQGANYGYTF,TGCGCCAGCAGCTTGCAGGGAGCTAACTATGGCTACACCTTC
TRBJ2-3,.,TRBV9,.,CASSVDREDTQYF,TGTGCCAGCAGCGTAGACAGGGAAGATACGCAGTATTTT
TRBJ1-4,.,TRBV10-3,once,CAISAADHEKLFF,TGTGCCATCTCGGCGGCAGATCATGAAAAACTGTTTTTT
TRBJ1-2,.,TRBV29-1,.,CSDRSTGRGYTF,TGCAGCGATAGAAGCACAGGGCGAGGCTACACCTTC
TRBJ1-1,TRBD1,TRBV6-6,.,CASSYTTGQGMTEAFF,TGTGCCAGCAGTTACACGACGGGACAGGGGATGACTGAAGCTTTCTTT
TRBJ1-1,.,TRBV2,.,CASSDLGYRAFF,TGTGCCAGCAGTGATTTGGGGTATCGAGCTTTCTTT
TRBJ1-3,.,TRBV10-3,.,CAIIGGAGNTIYF,TGTGCCATCATAGGGGGTGCTGGAAACACCATATATTTT
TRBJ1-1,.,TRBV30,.,CAWSVNRDTEAFF,TGTGCCTGGAGTGTAAACAGAGACACTGAAGCTTTCTTT
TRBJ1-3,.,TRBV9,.,CASRALEGVNTIYF,TGTGCCAGCAGAGCCCTCGAGGGGGTAAACACCATATATTTT
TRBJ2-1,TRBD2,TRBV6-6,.,CASSYRSGGNDNEQFF,TGTGCCAGCAGTTACAGAAGCGGGGGGAATGATAATGAGCAGTTCTTC
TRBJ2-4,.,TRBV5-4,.,CASSLELARGGENIQYF,TGTGCCAGCAGCTTGGAGCTGGCCAGGGGGGGTGAAAACATTCAGTACTTC
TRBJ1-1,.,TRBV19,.,CASTSRGSAGTEAFF,TGTGCCAGTACCTCCCGCGGGTCAGCCGGCACTGAAGCTTTCTTT
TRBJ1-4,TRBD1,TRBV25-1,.,CASSENRGRTEKLFF,TGTGCCAGCAGTGAAAACAGGGGGCGGACTGAAAAACTGTTTTTT
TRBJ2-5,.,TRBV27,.,CASSQALGGYQETQYF,TGTGCCAGCAGTCAGGCCCTGGGAGGCTACCAAGAGACCCAGTACTTC
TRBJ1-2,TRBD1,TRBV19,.,CASTGTDYGYTF,TGTGCCAGTACTGGGACAGATTATGGCTACACCTTC
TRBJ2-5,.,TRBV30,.,CAWSVNREAQYF,TGTGCCTGGAGTGTAAACAGGGAGGCCCAGTACTTC
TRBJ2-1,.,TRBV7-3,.,CASRGAYNEQFF,TGTGCCAGCAGGGGGGCCTACAATGAGCAGTTCTTC
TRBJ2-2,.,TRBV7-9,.,CASSSTGELFF,TGTGCCAGCAGCTCCACCGGGGAGCTGTTTTTT
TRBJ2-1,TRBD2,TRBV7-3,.,CASSHRLAGHNEQFF,TGTGCCAGCAGCCACCGACTAGCGGGGCACAATGAGCAGTTCTTC
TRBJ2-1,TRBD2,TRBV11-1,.,CASSQRGAGPEEFF,TGTGCCAGCAGCCAAAGAGGAGCGGGGCCCGAGGAGTTCTTC
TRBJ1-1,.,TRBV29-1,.,CSVEVQANTEAFF,TGCAGCGTTGAGGTACAGGCAAACACTGAAGCTTTCTTT
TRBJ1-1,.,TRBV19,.,CASKLQINTEAFF,TGTGCCAGTAAACTCCAGATTAACACTGAAGCTTTCTTT
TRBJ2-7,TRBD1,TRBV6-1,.,CASSAQGQSYEQYF,TGTGCCAGCAGTGCCCAGGGACAGTCCTACGAGCAGTACTTC
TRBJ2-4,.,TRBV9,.,CASSLGTDLAKNIQYF,TGTGCCAGCAGCTTGGGGACGGACCTAGCCAAAAACATTCAGTACTTC
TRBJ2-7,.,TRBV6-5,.,CANSYVSSTYEQYF,TGTGCCAACAGTTACGTCTCTTCTACCTACGAGCAGTACTTC
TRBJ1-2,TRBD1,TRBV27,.,CATSSRDRGQLGYGYTF,TGTGCCACCTCCAGCCGGGACAGGGGGCAGTTAGGCTATGGCTACACCTTC
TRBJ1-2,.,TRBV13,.,CASSDGNYGYTF,TGTGCCAGCAGTGACGGTAACTATGGCTACACCTTC
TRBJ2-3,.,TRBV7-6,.,CASSLYPAWGTTDTQYF,TGTGCCAGCAGCTTATATCCAGCGTGGGGAACCACAGATACGCAGTATTTT
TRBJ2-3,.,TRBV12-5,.,CASGAPMEPDTQYF,TGTGCTAGTGGTGCCCCCATGGAGCCAGATACGCAGTATTTT
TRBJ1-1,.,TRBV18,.,CASSPDMARGRTEAFF,TGTGCCAGCTCACCAGACATGGCCAGGGGAAGGACTGAAGCTTTCTTT
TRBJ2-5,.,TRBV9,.,CASSVDREETQYF,TGTGCCAGCAGCGTAGACAGGGAAGAGACCCAGTACTTC
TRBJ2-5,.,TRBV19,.,CASSMNRILGGWMETQYF,TGTGCCAGTAGTATGAATAGGATCCTTGGAGGGTGGATGGAGACCCAGTACTTC